This T cell receptor (beta chain) appears in the sequencing data of a study of blood T cell repertoires in COVID-19. In the study overall: There were acute and convalescent COVID-19 samples, and they came from the United States, Italy and Spain. T cells, B-cell-depleted T cells, or PBMCs provided the cDNA or gDNA that served as material.

Trimming at V came to 6 bases and at J to 6 bases, leaving 7 bases not matched to a gene. Germline CDR1 ENHRY, CDR2 SYGVKD. The CDR3 has 15 residues. In the authors' methods: Amplification of reference gene primers provided the estimated nucleated cell counts. The method was immunoSEQ multiplex PCR; TCRdb's version includes in-frame clones alone and lacks a portion of them. The D gene and trimming were derived from the DNA, and the V and J assignments and clone size from that table. The profile shows about 130,000 clones, more than 60% of them singletons. The specimen was peripheral blood. This TCR came from a woman in her 70s with acute or convalescent COVID-19. The rearrangement joins TRBV10-3 to TRBJ1-4, with 10 bases fitting TRBD1. The CDR3 spells CAISSGQGGDEKLFF. The CDR3 DNA is TGTGCCATCAGCTCCGGACAGGGGGGGGATGAAAAACTGTTTTTT.